The present entry profiles one TCR beta chain with its context. Its antigen remains unknown. This entry is derived from a study of monozygotic twins with inflammatory bowel disease. Broader study findings: Using the inverse Simpson index, IBD patients had lower TCRbeta diversity than healthy co-twins.

There are 12 residues in the CDR3. CDR1 is GTSNPN, CDR2 SVGIG, per germline (reference sequence). The authors used about 3.5 ug of total RNA per TCR library. TCRalpha and TCRbeta cDNA underwent two nested PCRs of roughly 15 and 9 cycles. TCRdb re-called the 5' RACE reads and shows each CDR3 protein once, DNA omitted. This sample's clone table lists some 300,000 distinct CDR3 sequences. The rearrangement links TRBV30 to TRBJ2-3. The TCR sequence derives from a human donor with ulcerative colitis or Crohn's disease, or a healthy co-twin of an affected twin (not recorded which). The sample was blood. Here the CDR3 reads CAWSVLSDTQYF.